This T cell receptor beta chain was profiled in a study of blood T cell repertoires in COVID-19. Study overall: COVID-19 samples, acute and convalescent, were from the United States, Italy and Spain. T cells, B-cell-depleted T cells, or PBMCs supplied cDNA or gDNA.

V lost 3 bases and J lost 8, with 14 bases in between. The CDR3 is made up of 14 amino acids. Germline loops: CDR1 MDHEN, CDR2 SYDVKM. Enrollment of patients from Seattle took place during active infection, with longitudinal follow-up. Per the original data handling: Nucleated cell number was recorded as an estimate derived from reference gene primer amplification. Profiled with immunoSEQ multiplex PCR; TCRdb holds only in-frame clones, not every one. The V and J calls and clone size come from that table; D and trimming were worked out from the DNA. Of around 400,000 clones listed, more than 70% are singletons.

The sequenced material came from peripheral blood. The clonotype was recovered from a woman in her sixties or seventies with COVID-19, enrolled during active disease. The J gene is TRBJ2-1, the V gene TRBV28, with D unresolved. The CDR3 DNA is TGTGCCAGCAGTTTCGTGCCCGGTATGGATGAGCAGTTCTTC. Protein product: CASSFVPGMDEQFF.